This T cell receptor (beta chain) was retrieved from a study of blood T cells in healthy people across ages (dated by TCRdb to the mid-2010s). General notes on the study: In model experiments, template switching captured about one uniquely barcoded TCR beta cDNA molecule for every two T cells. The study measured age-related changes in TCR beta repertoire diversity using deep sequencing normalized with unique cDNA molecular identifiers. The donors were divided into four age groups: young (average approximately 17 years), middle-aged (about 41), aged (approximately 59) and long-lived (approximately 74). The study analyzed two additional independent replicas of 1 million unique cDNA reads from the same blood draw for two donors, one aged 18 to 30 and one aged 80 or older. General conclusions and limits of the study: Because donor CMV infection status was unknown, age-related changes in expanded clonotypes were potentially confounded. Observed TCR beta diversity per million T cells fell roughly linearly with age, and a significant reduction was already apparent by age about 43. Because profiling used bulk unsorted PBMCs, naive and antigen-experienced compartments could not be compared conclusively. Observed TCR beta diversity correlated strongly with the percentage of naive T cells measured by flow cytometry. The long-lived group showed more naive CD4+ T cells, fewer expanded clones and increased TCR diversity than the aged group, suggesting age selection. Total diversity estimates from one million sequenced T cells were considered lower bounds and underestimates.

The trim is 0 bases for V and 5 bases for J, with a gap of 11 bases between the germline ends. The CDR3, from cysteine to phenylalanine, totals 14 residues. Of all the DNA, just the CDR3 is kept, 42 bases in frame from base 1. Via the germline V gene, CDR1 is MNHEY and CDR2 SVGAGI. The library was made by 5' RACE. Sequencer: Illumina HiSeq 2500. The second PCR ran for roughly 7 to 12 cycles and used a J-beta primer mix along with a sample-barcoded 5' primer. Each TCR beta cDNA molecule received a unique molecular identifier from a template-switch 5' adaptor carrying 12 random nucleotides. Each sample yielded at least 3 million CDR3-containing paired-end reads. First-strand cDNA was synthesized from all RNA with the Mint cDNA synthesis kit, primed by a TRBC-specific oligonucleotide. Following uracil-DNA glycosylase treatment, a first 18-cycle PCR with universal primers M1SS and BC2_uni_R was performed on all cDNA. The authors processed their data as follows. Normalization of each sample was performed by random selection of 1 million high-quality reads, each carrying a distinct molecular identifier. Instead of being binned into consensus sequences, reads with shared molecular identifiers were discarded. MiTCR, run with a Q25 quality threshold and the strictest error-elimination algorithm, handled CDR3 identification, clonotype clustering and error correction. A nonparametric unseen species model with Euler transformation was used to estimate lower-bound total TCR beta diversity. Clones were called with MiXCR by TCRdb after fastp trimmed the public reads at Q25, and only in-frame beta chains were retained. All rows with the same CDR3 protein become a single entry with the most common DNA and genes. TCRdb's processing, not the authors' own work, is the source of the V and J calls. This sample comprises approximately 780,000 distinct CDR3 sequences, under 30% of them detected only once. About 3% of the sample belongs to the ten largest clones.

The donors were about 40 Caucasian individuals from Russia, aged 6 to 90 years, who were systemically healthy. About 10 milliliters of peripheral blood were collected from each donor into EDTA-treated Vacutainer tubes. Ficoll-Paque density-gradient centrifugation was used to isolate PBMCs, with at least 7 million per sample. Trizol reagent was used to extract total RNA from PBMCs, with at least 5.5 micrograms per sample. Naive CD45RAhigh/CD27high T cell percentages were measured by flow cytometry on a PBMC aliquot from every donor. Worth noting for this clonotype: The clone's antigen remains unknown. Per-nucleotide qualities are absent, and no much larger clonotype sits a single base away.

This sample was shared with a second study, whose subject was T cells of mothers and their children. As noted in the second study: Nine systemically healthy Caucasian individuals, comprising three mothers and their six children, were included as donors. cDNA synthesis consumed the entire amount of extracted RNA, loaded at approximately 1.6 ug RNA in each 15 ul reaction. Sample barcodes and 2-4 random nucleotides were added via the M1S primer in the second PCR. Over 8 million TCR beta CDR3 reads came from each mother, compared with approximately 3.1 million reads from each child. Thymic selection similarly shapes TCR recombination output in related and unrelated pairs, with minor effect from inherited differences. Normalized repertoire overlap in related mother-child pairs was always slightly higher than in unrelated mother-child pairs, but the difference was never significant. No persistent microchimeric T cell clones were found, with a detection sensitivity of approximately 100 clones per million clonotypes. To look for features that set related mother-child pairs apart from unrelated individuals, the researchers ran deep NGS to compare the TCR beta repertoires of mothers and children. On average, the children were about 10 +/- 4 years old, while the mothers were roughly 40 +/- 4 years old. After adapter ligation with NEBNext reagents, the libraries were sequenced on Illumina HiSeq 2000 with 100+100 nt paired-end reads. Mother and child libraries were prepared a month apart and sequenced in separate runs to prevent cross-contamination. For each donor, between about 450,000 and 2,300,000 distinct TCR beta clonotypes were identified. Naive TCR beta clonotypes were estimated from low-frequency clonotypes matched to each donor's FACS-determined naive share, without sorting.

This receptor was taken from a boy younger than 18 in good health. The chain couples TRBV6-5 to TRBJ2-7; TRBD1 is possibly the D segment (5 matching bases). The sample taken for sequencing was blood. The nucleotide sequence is TGTGCCAGCAGTTACTCAATCCAAGGGGACGAGCAGTACTTC. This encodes CASSYSIQGDEQYF.